The rows below give T cell receptor beta chains drawn from one sample of a study of blood T cell repertoires in COVID-19. Using immunoSEQ multiplex PCR, the repertoire was profiled, and TCRdb retains in-frame clones only, with some absent. The sample comprises 200,000 or so clones, over 80% of which are singletons, and around 4.7% rests with the top ten. The sequencing input was peripheral blood. Every receptor here comes from a human donor in a cohort sampled during active COVID-19. Each CDR3 is given with its conserved first and last residue. The D gene is left open where the match is weak. Where a row states a size, it is once, few, many or the class of an expanded clone; other rows omit it.

D	size	J	V	CDR3	DNA
.	.	TRBJ1-3	TRBV5-4	CASSSTDSGNTIYF	TGTGCCAGCAGCTCGACAGATTCTGGAAACACCATATATTTT
TRBD1	.	TRBJ1-2	TRBV7-2	CASSLGDRPNYGYTF	TGTGCCAGCAGCTTAGGGGACAGGCCTAACTATGGCTACACCTTC
.	.	TRBJ2-7	TRBV18	CASSRTTGLFYEQYF	TGTGCCAGCTCGCGAACCACGGGACTCTTCTACGAGCAGTACTTC
.	few	TRBJ2-1	TRBV9	CASSVVGVSRSYNEQFF	TGTGCCAGCAGCGTAGTAGGGGTTTCCCGCTCCTACAATGAGCAGTTCTTC
TRBD1	.	TRBJ1-5	TRBV28	CASSERMVPGQFYSNQPQHF	TGTGCCAGCAGTGAGAGGATGGTCCCGGGACAGTTTTATAGCAATCAGCCCCAGCATTTT
TRBD1	.	TRBJ2-7	TRBV5-1	CASSLAGGQAYEQYF	TGCGCCAGCAGCTTGGCGGGCGGACAGGCGTACGAGCAGTACTTC
TRBD1	.	TRBJ2-7	TRBV10-3	CAISRTGGSREQYF	TGTGCCATCAGTAGGACAGGTGGTTCTCGGGAGCAGTACTTC
TRBD1	once	TRBJ1-5	TRBV7-9	CASSLGGWTGGNSNQPQHF	TGTGCCAGCAGCTTAGGCGGTTGGACAGGGGGGAATAGCAATCAGCCCCAGCATTTT
.	.	TRBJ2-3	TRBV9	CASSVAPGVGRSDTQYF	TGTGCCAGCAGCGTAGCCCCGGGCGTAGGGAGGTCAGATACGCAGTATTTT
TRBD1	.	TRBJ1-3	TRBV11-2	CASSGTGESGNTIYF	TGTGCCAGCAGCGGGACAGGGGAATCTGGAAACACCATATATTTT
.	.	TRBJ2-2	TRBV11-3	CASSLGRGTGELFF	TGTGCCAGCAGCTTAGGACGGGGGACCGGGGAGCTGTTTTTT
TRBD1	few	TRBJ1-5	TRBV27	CASSAVGQGNQPQHF	TGTGCCAGCAGCGCCGTGGGACAGGGCAATCAGCCCCAGCATTTT
TRBD1	.	TRBJ1-2	TRBV7-8	CASSVNRGRLGGYTF	TGTGCCAGCAGCGTTAACAGGGGAAGGCTGGGTGGCTACACCTTC
TRBD1	.	TRBJ2-7	TRBV2	CASKPTGTGGREQYF	TGTGCCAGCAAACCGACCGGGACAGGGGGAAGAGAGCAGTACTTC
TRBD1	.	TRBJ1-6	TRBV5-1	CASSLEGGSNSPLHF	TGCGCCAGCAGCTTGGAAGGGGGCTCTAATTCACCCCTCCACTTT
.	.	TRBJ2-7	TRBV28	CASSLTRGEQYF	TGTGCCAGCAGCCTGACTCGTGGCGAGCAGTACTTC
.	few	TRBJ2-5	TRBV11-2	CASSLQGVRETQYF	TGTGCCAGCAGCTTACAGGGTGTGCGGGAGACCCAGTACTTC
.	.	TRBJ2-7	TRBV6-1	CASSEVNSLISEQYF	TGTGCCAGCAGTGAAGTCAACAGTCTGATCAGCGAGCAGTACTTC
TRBD1	.	TRBJ1-5	TRBV10-2	CASRTGTGVIQPQHF	TGCGCCAGCAGGACCGGGACAGGGGTAATTCAGCCCCAGCATTTT
.	.	TRBJ2-7	TRBV29-1	CSVGVRRGGGPVEQYF	TGCAGCGTTGGGGTCCGTCGCGGAGGAGGGCCAGTCGAGCAGTACTTC
TRBD1	few	TRBJ1-1	TRBV5-5	CASSMTGVRDTEAFF	TGTGCCAGCAGCATGACAGGGGTTAGGGACACTGAAGCTTTCTTT
TRBD1	.	TRBJ2-7	TRBV4-1	CASSQPRGTGAYEQYF	TGCGCCAGCAGCCAACCCAGGGGGACAGGAGCCTACGAGCAGTACTTC
.	.	TRBJ2-7	TRBV27	CASSLGGGWGEQYF	TGTGCCAGCAGCCTTGGGGGCGGTTGGGGTGAGCAGTACTTC
TRBD1	.	TRBJ1-2	TRBV30	CAWKPGQATLNYGYTF	TGTGCCTGGAAGCCGGGACAGGCAACACTTAACTATGGCTACACCTTC
.	few	TRBJ1-4	TRBV10-3	CAISERDEKLFF	TGTGCCATCAGTGAGCGGGATGAAAAACTGTTTTTT
TRBD1	.	TRBJ2-5	TRBV7-8	CASSFQGAEYF	TGTGCCAGCAGCTTTCAGGGGGCGGAGTACTTC
TRBD1	.	TRBJ1-6	TRBV4-3	CASSQDRTGSTPLHF	TGCGCCAGCAGCCAAGATAGGACAGGCAGCACACCCCTCCACTTT
.	.	TRBJ1-1	TRBV4-3	CASSRRGTGGTEAFF	TGCGCCAGCAGCCGACGAGGGACGGGGGGAACTGAAGCTTTCTTT
TRBD2	.	TRBJ2-1	TRBV9	CASSVGASGSARNEQFF	TGTGCCAGCAGCGTAGGGGCTAGCGGGAGCGCCAGGAATGAGCAGTTCTTC
.	.	TRBJ1-1	TRBV18	CASSPEQNTEAFF	TGTGCCAGCTCACCAGAACAGAACACTGAAGCTTTCTTT
.	.	TRBJ1-4	TRBV12-3/TRBV12-4	CASSYRPGEKLFF	TGTGCCAGCAGTTATAGGCCGGGTGAAAAACTGTTTTTT
.	.	TRBJ1-6	TRBV18	CASSLRSDNSPLHF	TGTGCCAGCTCCCTCAGGTCCGATAATTCACCCCTCCACTTT
.	.	TRBJ1-2	TRBV4-2	CASSQAPGGGDCYTF	TGTGCCAGCAGCCAAGCTCCGGGGGGGGGCGACTGCTACACCTTC
.	.	TRBJ1-2	TRBV30	CAWSNKDFYGYTF	TGTGCCTGGAGTAACAAAGACTTCTATGGCTACACCTTC
TRBD2	.	TRBJ2-1	TRBV5-1	CASSRGGTSGNEQFF	TGCGCCAGCAGCAGGGGAGGGACTAGCGGGAATGAGCAGTTCTTC
TRBD1	.	TRBJ1-2	TRBV29-1	CSALGQGARGYTF	TGCAGCGCCTTGGGACAGGGGGCGCGGGGCTACACCTTC
TRBD1	.	TRBJ1-2	TRBV28	CASRTTGGFGYTF	TGTGCCAGCAGGACTACAGGGGGCTTTGGCTACACCTTC
TRBD1	.	TRBJ2-7	TRBV24-1	CATSPGGTGRYEQYF	TGTGCCACCAGCCCAGGGGGTACGGGCCGCTACGAGCAGTACTTC
.	.	TRBJ2-3	TRBV5-1	CASSFGTGIDTQYF	TGCGCCAGCAGCTTCGGGACTGGTATAGATACGCAGTATTTT
.	.	TRBJ2-2	TRBV5-5	CASSTDNTGELFF	TGTGCCAGCAGCACAGATAATACCGGGGAGCTGTTTTTT
TRBD1	.	TRBJ2-7	TRBV4-3	CASSQGNRGTEQYF	TGCGCCAGCAGCCAAGGGAACAGGGGGACCGAGCAGTACTTC
.	.	TRBJ1-5	TRBV29-1	CSVLERSNQPQHF	TGCAGCGTCTTAGAGAGAAGCAATCAGCCCCAGCATTTT
TRBD1	.	TRBJ2-7	TRBV7-8	CASSPRSRDRVGNEQYF	TGTGCCAGCAGCCCGAGGTCCCGGGACAGGGTTGGAAACGAGCAGTACTTC
.	.	TRBJ2-7	TRBV6-2/TRBV6-3	CASSPTPLTGQRNEQYF	TGTGCCAGCAGTCCCACGCCTTTGACAGGTCAGAGGAACGAGCAGTACTTC
TRBD2	.	TRBJ2-3	TRBV7-3	CASSPYSSGNTDTQYF	TGTGCCAGCAGCCCATATTCTAGCGGAAACACAGATACGCAGTATTTT
TRBD1	.	TRBJ1-1	TRBV9	CASSPQGEFGTEAFF	TGTGCCAGCAGCCCTCAGGGGGAATTTGGGACTGAAGCTTTCTTT
TRBD1	few	TRBJ2-1	TRBV27	CASGTGLGNEQFF	TGTGCCAGCGGGACAGGGCTAGGGAATGAGCAGTTCTTC
.	once	TRBJ1-2	TRBV24-1	CATSPGSPNYGYTF	TGTGCCACCAGTCCCGGGAGTCCGAACTATGGCTACACCTTC
.	once	TRBJ1-1	TRBV28	CASRSREPGTEAFF	TGTGCCAGCAGATCTCGGGAACCCGGCACTGAAGCTTTCTTT
TRBD1	.	TRBJ1-1	TRBV6-6	CASRGQGAGETEAFF	TGTGCCAGCAGGGGACAGGGGGCTGGAGAGACTGAAGCTTTCTTT
TRBD2	once	TRBJ2-7	TRBV9	CASSGGLAGVYEQYF	TGTGCCAGCAGCGGGGGTCTAGCGGGAGTCTACGAGCAGTACTTC
.	.	TRBJ2-3	TRBV27	CASSFVGISTDTQYF	TGTGCCAGCAGTTTTGTCGGGATCAGCACAGATACGCAGTATTTT
.	.	TRBJ1-1	TRBV3-1/TRBV3-2	CASSQKVTGGTEAFF	TGTGCCAGCAGCCAGAAAGTGACGGGGGGAACTGAAGCTTTCTTT